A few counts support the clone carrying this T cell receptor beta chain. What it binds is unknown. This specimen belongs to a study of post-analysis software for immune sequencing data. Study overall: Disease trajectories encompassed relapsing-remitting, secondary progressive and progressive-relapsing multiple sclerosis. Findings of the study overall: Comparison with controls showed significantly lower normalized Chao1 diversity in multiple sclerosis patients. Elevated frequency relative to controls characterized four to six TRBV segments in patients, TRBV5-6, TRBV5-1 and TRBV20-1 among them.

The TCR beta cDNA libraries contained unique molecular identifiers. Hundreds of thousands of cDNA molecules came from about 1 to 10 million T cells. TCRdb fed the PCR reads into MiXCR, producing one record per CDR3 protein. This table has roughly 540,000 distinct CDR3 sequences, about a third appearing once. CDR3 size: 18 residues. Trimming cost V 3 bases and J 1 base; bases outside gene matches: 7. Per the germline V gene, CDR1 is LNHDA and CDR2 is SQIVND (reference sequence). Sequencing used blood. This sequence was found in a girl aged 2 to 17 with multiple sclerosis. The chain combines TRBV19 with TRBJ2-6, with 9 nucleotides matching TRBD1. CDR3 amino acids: CASSMRTGVTSGANVLTF. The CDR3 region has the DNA TGTGCCAGTAGTATGCGGACAGGGGTGACTTCTGGGGCCAACGTCCTGACTTTC.